What follows are 30 T cell receptor beta chains derived from one specimen sequenced in a study of T-cell reconstitution after alpha-beta-depleted transplantation in children. Study conclusions and caveats: T cells produced anew were the main source of T-cell counts and diversity one year after transplant.

Molecular barcoding with unique molecular identifiers was used for the TCRbeta library. A single record per CDR3 protein comes from TCRdb applying MiXCR to the PCR reads. This repertoire shows around 300,000 distinct CDR3 sequences, over 7.5% found once; its top ten account for 9.1%. These TCRs' antigens remain unknown. Here the sequenced sample was peripheral blood, taken 360 days after TCRalphabeta/CD19-depleted stem cell transplant. These receptors were obtained from a female patient aged 2-9 years who had a stem cell transplant for Fanconi anemia, so the T cells may come from the graft donor.

CDR3 sequence reads: CASSSLGGGGANEQFF. The CDR3 DNA is TGTGCCAGCAGCTCCTTGGGTGGCGGGGGGGCGAATGAGCAGTTCTTC. J is TRBJ2-1 and V is TRBV7-9; 9 bases match TRBD2. Germline V gene data show CDR1 as SEHNR and CDR2 as FQNEAQ (reference sequence). The CDR3 consists of 16 residues. V dropped 4 bases and J dropped 7; count of bases not matched to a gene: 11.

This clonotype was seen repeatedly, ten times or more. Here the CDR3 reads CASSLFGPSRGYTF. In DNA, the CDR3 is TGTGCCAGCAGTTTATTTGGGCCATCCCGAGGCTACACCTTC. This chain connects TRBV27 to TRBJ1-2; D remains ambiguous. The V end was cut by 1 base, the J end by 8 bases, with 14 bases between. The CDR3 has 14 residues. Germline V gene sequence: CDR1 MNHEY, CDR2 SMNVEV (reference sequence).

This clonotype turned up a few times. The chain joins TRBV6-1 to TRBJ1-2; possible D gene TRBD1, 6 bases. This CDR3 has 15 amino acids. Germline V gene lookup returns CDR1 MNHNS and CDR2 SASEGT. V was cut by 3 bases and J by 5 bases, with 16 bases left in between. The CDR3 sequence: CASSEGNTGWYGYTF. The CDR3, as DNA: TGTGCCAGCAGTGAGGGGAACACAGGGTGGTATGGCTACACCTTC.

This clonotype has ten or more counts. The genes are TRBV27 and TRBJ2-1; possibly TRBD2 for D (5 bases). Trimming removed 9 bases at V and 0 bases at J, with 12 bases between. This CDR3 spans 14 amino acids. CDR1 MNHEY and CDR2 SMNVEV come from the germline V gene (reference sequence). CDR3 sequence (DNA): TGTGCCAGGGACCGACTAAGCTCCTACAATGAGCAGTTCTTC. Translation gives CARDRLSSYNEQFF.

This clonotype was counted at least ten times. This chain uses TRBV6-4 with TRBJ2-3; D unresolved. The CDR3 has 14 amino acids. Trimming cost V 0 bases and J 4 bases, with 8 bases left between them. In germline, CDR1 is MRHNA, CDR2 SNTAGT. CDR3 DNA sequence: TGTGCCAGCAGTGACTCACTCAGCGCAGATACGCAGTATTTT. Its translation is CASSDSLSADTQYF.

This clonotype was observed many times. This chain joins TRBV29-1 and TRBJ2-1; D is possibly TRBD1 (5 bases). The ends were cut back, 4 bases at V and 1 base at J, with 14 bases in the middle. The germline gives CDR1 SQVTM, CDR2 ANQGSEA. The CDR3 spans 15 residues. CDR3 loop: CSVVRQLISYNEQFF. CDR3 nucleotide sequence: TGCAGCGTTGTAAGACAGCTGATTTCCTACAATGAGCAGTTCTTC.

In its sample, this clonotype was seen many times. The V gene is TRBV5-6, the J gene TRBJ2-2; 8 nucleotides match TRBD2. From germline, CDR1 is SGHDT and CDR2 YYEEEE. V shed 2 bases and J 3 bases; nucleotides not matched to a gene: 6. CDR3 length equals 16 residues. CDR3: CASSFGQAGDTGELFF. CDR3 DNA sequence: TGTGCCAGCAGCTTCGGTCAAGCGGGGGACACCGGGGAGCTGTTTTTT.

This clonotype was detected ten times or more. The chain carries TRBV29-1 and TRBJ1-2; D possibly corresponds to TRBD1 (5 bases). Per germline, CDR1 SQVTM and CDR2 ANQGSEA. V lost 4 bases, J lost 7 bases, and 28 bases lay in between. The length of the CDR3 is 17 residues. The CDR3 here is CSVVWQGQWFLGSGYTF. CDR3 nucleotide sequence: TGCAGCGTTGTGTGGCAGGGTCAATGGTTTTTGGGGAGTGGCTACACCTTC.

This clonotype was counted ten times or more. The chain is built from TRBV6-5 and TRBJ2-7; maybe TRBD1 (6 bases). V lost 5 bases and J lost 3, with 8 bases in between. The CDR3 runs to 12 residues. The germline gives CDR1 MNHEY, CDR2 SVGAGI. CDR3 in DNA: TGTGCCAGCAGTACAGGGTACTACGAGCAGTACTTC. It specifies CASSTGYYEQYF.

This clonotype was found a few times. CDR3 nucleotide sequence: TGCAGTGCTAGATCCCCTAGAGTCTACGAGCAGTACTTC. This codes for CSARSPRVYEQYF. The V and J genes are TRBV20-1 and TRBJ2-7; no clear D gene. V dropped 2 bases and J dropped 3 bases, with 11 bases sitting between them. CDR3 length equals 13 residues. Per the germline V gene, CDR1 is DFQATT and CDR2 is SNEGSKA (reference sequence).

As for this clonotype: Relative to the germline gene, one junction end is altered; a read error may explain this. This sequence joins TRBV12-3 or TRBV12-4 and TRBJ2-2; 9 bases match TRBD1. This CDR3 has 19 amino acids. The CDR3 DNA is TGTGCCATCAGTTTAATAGGGACAGGGAATCGGGTGAACACCGGGGAGCTGTTTTTT. Translation gives CAISLIGTGNRVNTGELFF.

Ten or more counts support this clonotype. This chain joins TRBV20-1 and TRBJ2-3, with TRBD1 matching 9 bases. The CDR3 has 13 residues. V shed 4 bases and J 4 bases; nucleotides not matched to a gene: 3. Germline CDR1 reads DFQATT; CDR2 reads SNEGSKA (reference sequence). The CDR3 coding sequence is TGCAGTGCTAACAGGGGGCAGTCAGATACGCAGTATTTT. It specifies CSANRGQSDTQYF.

This clonotype has a handful of counts. The chain recombines TRBV5-1 with TRBJ2-1; D remains ambiguous. The CDR3 runs to 13 residues. The V end lost 3 bases, the J end lost 7 bases, and 11 bases lay between the germline ends. CDR1 SGHRS and CDR2 YFSETQ come from the germline V gene. The CDR3 loop is CASSYNPRNEQFF. The CDR3 DNA reads TGCGCCAGCAGCTACAACCCCAGGAATGAGCAGTTCTTC.

This clonotype was counted at least ten times. This chain connects TRBV29-1 to TRBJ1-2; D is undetermined. Germline-derived CDR1 and CDR2 are SQVTM and ANQGSEA. The CDR3 contains 12 residues. V was pared by 4 bases and J by 5 bases, with 11 bases between. The DNA for the CDR3 is TGCAGCGTTGTGATCGGTGGGTATGGCTACACCTTC. Its translation is CSVVIGGYGYTF.

This clonotype was recorded many times. The genes are TRBV6-2 or TRBV6-3 and TRBJ2-1; TRBD2 matches 9 bases. This CDR3 contains 17 residues. Losses at the gene ends were 0 bases for V and 0 bases for J; bases not matched to a gene: 3. CDR1 MNHEY and CDR2 SVGEGT come from the germline V gene. The CDR3 here is CASSYSASGDSYNEQFF. The CDR3 nucleotides are TGTGCCAGCAGTTACTCGGCTAGCGGGGACTCCTACAATGAGCAGTTCTTC.

This clonotype was detected ten times or more. The V gene is TRBV7-9, the J gene TRBJ1-1; D not resolved. Germline V CDR1 and CDR2: SEHNR, FQNEAQ (reference sequence). This CDR3 region has 15 residues. Trimming took off 5 bases at V and 0 bases at J, with 13 bases between the two ends. CDR3 in amino acids: CASSPSARLNTEAFF. The DNA for the CDR3 is TGTGCCAGCAGCCCCTCGGCGCGGCTGAACACTGAAGCTTTCTTT.

This clonotype was seen repeatedly, ten times or more. The chain combines TRBV10-3 with TRBJ2-3, with D tentatively TRBD2 (6 bases). This CDR3 has 18 residues. Germline lookup yields CDR1 ENHRY and CDR2 SYGVKD. Trimming removed 2 bases from V and 2 bases from J, with 20 bases in between. The CDR3 reads CAISEPSGLKPNTDTQYF. In DNA form, the CDR3 reads TGTGCCATCAGTGAGCCGTCGGGACTCAAACCTAACACAGATACGCAGTATTTT.

This sequence joins TRBV27 and TRBJ2-3, with D possibly being TRBD1 (5 bases). The V and J ends lost 2 bases and 2 bases respectively, with 11 bases between them. Germline V gene sequence: CDR1 MNHEY, CDR2 SMNVEV (reference sequence). This CDR3 comprises 15 residues. CDR3 region: CASSLGPRVTDTQYF. The CDR3 DNA is TGTGCCAGCAGTTTAGGCCCCAGGGTCACAGATACGCAGTATTTT.

On this clonotype itself: A much larger clonotype is one base distant, so this may be a read error. The rearrangement uses TRBV13 and TRBJ2-1, with unresolved D. The V end lost 1 base, the J end lost 0 bases, and 13 bases lay between the germline ends. Germline assignment: CDR1 PRHDT and CDR2 FYEKMQ (reference sequence). This CDR3 is built from 17 residues. The CDR3, as DNA: TGTGCCAGCAGCTTAGTCCTAGGAGCGTACTCCTACAATGAGCAGTTCTTC. This encodes CASSLVLGAYSYNEQFF.

The sample holds many counts of this clonotype. This chain links TRBV14 with TRBJ1-6; D is undetermined. CDR3 length equals 14 residues. Germline loops: CDR1 SGHDN, CDR2 FVKESK. The germline V and J ends were trimmed by 0 bases and 6 bases, with 6 bases remaining between them. In DNA form, the CDR3 reads TGTGCCAGCAGCCAAGAAGTCGGTAATTCACCCCTCCACTTT. Translating it yields CASSQEVGNSPLHF.

In this sample, this clonotype turned up many times. The rearrangement links TRBV7-2 to TRBJ2-7, with 8 bases identical to TRBD2. Germline CDR1 SGHTA, CDR2 FQGNSA. This CDR3 contains 14 residues. The V and J ends lost 5 bases and 2 bases, in that order; junction bases with no gene match: 5. This chain's CDR3 is CASSRPGLAYEQYF. Written as DNA, the CDR3 is TGTGCCAGCAGCCGCCCGGGACTAGCCTACGAGCAGTACTTC.

This clonotype was detected ten times or more. The chain recombines TRBV10-3 with TRBJ2-7, with 8 bases matching TRBD1. There are 12 residues in the CDR3. Germline CDR1 and CDR2: ENHRY and SYGVKD. J lost 4 bases, V lost 5 bases, and 1 base had no gene match. In DNA, the CDR3 is TGTGCCATCAGTAGGACAGGGTACGAGCAGTACTTC. This gives the protein CAISRTGYEQYF.

This clonotype was recorded a few times. V and J are TRBV4-3 and TRBJ2-3; 14 bases agree with TRBD2. Germline trimming cut 1 base from V and 2 bases from J; bases unmatched to any gene: 8. The CDR3 spans 19 residues. Germline assignment: CDR1 LGHNA and CDR2 YSLEER. The CDR3 DNA follows: TGCGCCAGCAGCCAAGTCAAGACTAGCGGGGGGGCTCCCACAGATACGCAGTATTTT. This sequence encodes CASSQVKTSGGAPTDTQYF.

This clonotype was counted at least ten times. V usage is TRBV14 and J usage is TRBJ2-3; unclear D gene. Trimming removed 4 bases at V and 0 bases at J, with 17 bases between. The germline CDR1 and CDR2 sequences are SGHDN and FVKESK. This CDR3 comprises 17 residues. The CDR3 coding sequence is TGTGCCAGCAGCCTTTACAGTAGTGCCCTTAGCACAGATACGCAGTATTTT. Translation gives CASSLYSSALSTDTQYF.

The chain employs TRBV7-2 and TRBJ1-2, with a weak D call TRBD1 (6 bases). The CDR3 loop spans 12 amino acids. Germline V lookup: CDR1 SGHTA, CDR2 FQGNSA. Trimming took 5 bases from V and 7 from J, leaving 11 bases between them. CDR3 sequence reads: CASSLDRFGYTF. CDR3 coding DNA: TGTGCCAGCAGCCTGGACAGATTTGGCTACACCTTC.

This clonotype turned up a few times. The chain is built from TRBV7-9 and TRBJ2-2; D may correspond to TRBD1 or TRBD2 (5 bases each). Germline V gene lookup returns CDR1 SEHNR and CDR2 FQNEAQ (reference sequence). Trimming removed 5 bases from V and 1 base from J, with 20 bases in between. The CDR3 has 18 amino acids. The CDR3 is CASSLHTGRMKNTGELFF. As DNA, the CDR3 is TGTGCCAGCAGCCTCCATACGGGGCGTATGAAGAACACCGGGGAGCTGTTTTTT.

The chain joins TRBV5-1 to TRBJ1-1; the D is unclear. Per the germline V gene, CDR1 is SGHRS and CDR2 is YFSETQ. Trimming took 1 base from V and 5 from J, leaving 15 bases between them. The CDR3 runs to 15 residues. DNA for the CDR3: TGCGCCAGCAGCTTGCGTGCAGGTGATGGGACTGAAGCTTTCTTT. This codes for CASSLRAGDGTEAFF. Full variable domain (remainder filled in from reference TRBV5-1 and TRBJ1-1): KAGVTQTPRYLIKTRGQQVTLSCSPISGHRSVSWYQQTPGQGLQFLFEYFSETQRNKGNFPGRFSGRQFSNSRSEMNVSTLELGDSALYLCASSLRAGDGTEAFFGQGTRLTVV.

Ten or more counts support this clonotype. V and J are TRBV27 and TRBJ2-7; D call uncertain. Trimming took 2 bases from V and 0 from J, leaving 8 bases between them. In germline, CDR1 is MNHEY, CDR2 SMNVEV (reference sequence). The CDR3 runs to 14 residues. CDR3 sequence (DNA): TGTGCCAGCAGTTTAGGGTTTGGCTCCTACGAGCAGTACTTC. This codes for CASSLGFGSYEQYF.

This clonotype showed up many times. The gene calls are TRBV9 and TRBJ2-7; no clear D gene. Trimming took off 0 bases at V and 4 bases at J, with 14 bases between the two ends. The CDR3 length is 15 residues. The germline gives CDR1 SGDLS, CDR2 YYNGEE. The CDR3 spells CASSVEARPVYEQYF. CDR3 nucleotides: TGTGCCAGCAGCGTAGAGGCTAGACCAGTATACGAGCAGTACTTC.

The chain is built from TRBV24-1 and TRBJ2-3, with D possibly called TRBD1 or TRBD2 (5 bases each). The CDR3 is 15 residues long. CDR1 and CDR2 (germline): KGHDR, SFDVKD. V was clipped by 0 bases and J by 5 bases, with 11 bases between them. The CDR3 loop is CATSDLRLGVDTQYF. In DNA, the CDR3 is TGTGCCACCAGTGATTTGCGATTGGGGGTAGATACGCAGTATTTT.